The TCR beta chain described here comes from a study of T cell responses to AZD1222 COVID-19 vaccine. Clones were read by immunoSEQ multiplex PCR, and TCRdb kept only the in-frame ones, dropping some. The sample has about 85,000 clones; less than 90% are singletons. Study-wide results and caveats: Unmutated variant regions are reportedly targeted by nearly half of spike-specific TCRs. Repertoires in all cases were sampled only once the peak T cell response had passed. Dominant CD4 TCR responses targeted spike regions 160-218 and 743-854. The donor group comprised mostly white British people and more females; the analysis possibly underestimated clonal diversity.

This CDR3 comprises 15 residues. Germline values: CDR1 SGHTA, CDR2 FQGNSA. V lost 5 bases, J lost 5 bases, and 5 bases stayed unmatched. As to this clone: The antigen is not known.

The source was peripheral blood, collected on day 0 of AZD1222 vaccination. This sequence was found in an adult in good health. The J gene is TRBJ2-7, the V gene TRBV7-2; the match to TRBD2 covers 14 bases. The CDR3 sequence: CASSRTSGRFDEQYF. CDR3 nucleotides: TGTGCCAGCAGCCGGACTAGCGGGAGGTTCGACGAGCAGTACTTC. The variable domain in full, completed from reference TRBV7-2 and TRBJ2-7, reads GAGVSQSPSNKVTEKGKDVELRCDPISGHTALYWYRQSLGQGLEFLIYFQGNSAPDKSGLPSDRFSAERTGGSVSTLTIQRTQQEDSAVYLCASSRTSGRFDEQYFGPGTRLTVT.